Presented here are 27 T cell receptor beta chains from one specimen sequenced in a study of monozygotic twins with inflammatory bowel disease. TCRdb reprocessed the 5' RACE reads; each CDR3 protein has one entry and no DNA is given. This sample's table reports fewer than 400,000 distinct CDR3 sequences. What was sequenced was blood. All receptors derive from a human donor with ulcerative colitis or Crohn's disease, or a healthy co-twin of an affected twin (not recorded which).

V is TRBV4-3 and J is TRBJ1-2; the TCRdb call, TRBD1, lacks DNA for checking. CDR3 size: 17 residues. Germline CDR1 reads LGHNA; CDR2 reads YSLEER. CDR3 sequence: CASSQPPHTGGNYGYTF.

The chain employs TRBV28 and TRBJ2-2. Germline V gives CDR1 MDHEN, CDR2 SYDVKM. The CDR3 covers 14 residues. This CDR3 is CATRTHGDTGELFF.

V usage is TRBV7-9 and J usage is TRBJ2-7; the TCRdb call, TRBD1, lacks DNA for checking. Looked up from germline, CDR1 is SEHNR and CDR2 is FQNEAQ (reference sequence). The CDR3 length is 15 residues. CDR3 residues: CASSLGLVPGHEQYF.

This rearrangement joins TRBV29-1 to TRBJ2-2; lacking DNA, the TRBD1 call made by TCRdb goes unchecked. CDR3 size: 15 residues. CDR1 and CDR2 (germline): SQVTM, ANQGSEA. CDR3: CSTSKTGANTGELFF.

This sequence joins TRBV3-1 and TRBJ1-4. Germline V CDR1 and CDR2: LGHDT, YNNKEL (reference sequence). The CDR3 sequence is 19 residues long. The CDR3 here is CASSRLAVGQGSGNEKLFF.

The genes are TRBV6-5 and TRBJ2-1; no DNA is available, so the TRBD1 call from TCRdb remains unchecked. The CDR3 loop spans 15 amino acids. From germline, CDR1 is MNHEY and CDR2 SVGAGI. This chain's CDR3 is CASSYPGTGGDEQFF.

The chain has TRBV6-2 or TRBV6-3 and TRBJ1-2; TCRdb selects TRBD1, and the lack of DNA leaves this call unchecked. Per germline, CDR1 MNHEY and CDR2 SVGEGT. The CDR3 extends over 15 amino acids. CDR3 amino acids: CASSRPGDDFYGYTF.

V and J are TRBV7-9 and TRBJ2-3; the TRBD1 assignment by TCRdb is unverifiable without DNA. Germline V lookup: CDR1 SEHNR, CDR2 FQNEAQ (reference sequence). The CDR3 runs to 17 residues. The CDR3 spells CASSLLPAAGDTDTQYF.

The chain joins TRBV7-2 to TRBJ2-7; TCRdb gives TRBD1 as the D gene, but with no DNA this cannot be confirmed. Germline V gene sequence: CDR1 SGHTA, CDR2 FQGNSA. The CDR3 consists of 15 residues. CDR3 region: CASSLRGGTDYEQYF. Drawing the rest from reference TRBV7-2 and TRBJ2-7, the complete variable domain is GAGVSQSPSNKVTEKGKDVELRCDPISGHTALYWYRQSLGQGLEFLIYFQGNSAPDKSGLPSDRFSAERTGGSVSTLTIQRTQQEDSAVYLCASSLRGGTDYEQYFGPGTRLTVT.

CDR3 amino acids: CSGGGGADNEQYF. The chain uses TRBV20-1 and TRBJ2-7; the TCRdb call, TRBD2, lacks DNA for checking. Germline values: CDR1 DFQATT, CDR2 SNEGSKA (reference sequence). The CDR3 is made up of 13 amino acids.

The chain employs TRBV7-2 and TRBJ1-5. The CDR3 covers 13 residues. CDR1 is SGHTA, CDR2 FQGNSA, per germline. CDR3 residues: CASRPNQWEPQHF.

The CDR3: CASSSRKLAGFTDTQYF. The chain has TRBV7-2 and TRBJ2-3; no DNA is available, so the TRBD2 call from TCRdb remains unchecked. This CDR3 comprises 17 residues. CDR1 SGHTA and CDR2 FQGNSA come from the germline V gene.

V usage is TRBV7-9 and J usage is TRBJ1-5. This CDR3 has 13 amino acids. Per germline, CDR1 SEHNR and CDR2 FQNEAQ (reference sequence). CDR3 loop: CASSLSPDQPQHF. Looking up the rest from reference TRBV7-9 and TRBJ1-5 gives the full variable domain: DTGVSQNPRHKITKRGQNVTFRCDPISEHNRLYWYRQTLGQGPEFLTYFQNEAQLEKSRLLSDRFSAERPKGSFSTLEIQRTEQGDSAMYLCASSLSPDQPQHFGDGTRLSIL.

The V and J genes are TRBV20-1 and TRBJ2-2; there is no DNA to check the TCRdb D call of TRBD1. CDR1 and CDR2 (germline): DFQATT, SNEGSKA (reference sequence). This CDR3 region has 15 residues. The CDR3 region is CSASIGTGGTGELFF.

This chain joins TRBV15 and TRBJ1-2; TCRdb gives TRBD1 as the D gene, but with no DNA this cannot be confirmed. The CDR3 extends over 14 amino acids. Looked up from germline, CDR1 is LNHNV and CDR2 is YYDKDF (reference sequence). CDR3 sequence: CATSGQGGNYGYTF.

The chain is built from TRBV7-2 and TRBJ2-2; the TCRdb D gene call, TRBD2, has no DNA to confirm it. The CDR3 has 17 residues. CDR1 is SGHTA, CDR2 FQGNSA, per germline. The chain's CDR3 is CASSWRTVWANTGELFF.

This chain uses TRBV6-2 or TRBV6-3 with TRBJ1-4. CDR1 and CDR2 from the germline V gene are MNHEY and SVGEGT. The length of the CDR3 is 15 residues. Here the CDR3 reads CASSYDLRNNEKLFF.

This chain uses TRBV2 with TRBJ2-7; TCRdb's D gene call, TRBD1, goes unchecked for lack of DNA. The CDR3 sequence is 14 residues long. From germline, CDR1 is SNHLY and CDR2 FYNNEI. The CDR3: CASRFDRQPYEQYF.

The chain carries TRBV5-1 and TRBJ1-1; there is no DNA to check the TCRdb D call of TRBD1. This CDR3 is built from 13 residues. Germline loops: CDR1 SGHRS, CDR2 YFSETQ. The CDR3 is CASSLNGQGGTFF. Combining the CDR3 with reference TRBV5-1 and TRBJ1-1 gives the whole variable domain KAGVTQTPRYLIKTRGQQVTLSCSPISGHRSVSWYQQTPGQGLQFLFEYFSETQRNKGNFPGRFSGRQFSNSRSEMNVSTLELGDSALYLCASSLNGQGGTFFGQGTRLTVV.

V and J are TRBV9 and TRBJ2-7; TCRdb names TRBD2, which stays unverified in the absence of DNA. CDR1 is SGDLS and CDR2 is YYNGEE in the germline V gene. The CDR3 spans 13 residues. The CDR3 here is CASSVVGRDEQYF.

This chain links TRBV12-3 or TRBV12-4 with TRBJ2-7; the TCRdb call, TRBD2, lacks DNA for checking. The CDR3 covers 13 residues. CDR3 loop: CASSPGLAGSSSF.

The chain carries TRBV15 and TRBJ1-2; absent DNA, TCRdb's TRBD1 call cannot be checked. Germline-derived CDR1 and CDR2 are LNHNV and YYDKDF (reference sequence). The CDR3 runs to 12 residues. The chain's CDR3 is CATSREGAFYTF.

V usage is TRBV6-2 or TRBV6-3 and J usage is TRBJ2-5. The germline CDR1 and CDR2 sequences are MNHEY and SVGEGT. The CDR3 extends over 13 amino acids. CDR3 loop: CASSYPSEETQYF.

The chain couples TRBV5-1 to TRBJ2-2. This CDR3 is 16 amino acids long. CDR1 is SGHRS and CDR2 is YFSETQ in the germline V gene. The CDR3 spells CASSSSRVFNTGELFF.

The V call is TRBV6-5, the J call TRBJ2-5. The germline CDR1 and CDR2 sequences are MNHEY and SVGAGI. CDR3 length: 16 amino acids. CDR3 sequence reads: CASSYSSASPSVTQYF.

The gene calls are TRBV19 and TRBJ2-2; TCRdb returns TRBD1, unconfirmable since there is no DNA. Germline CDR1 is LNHDA and CDR2 is SQIVND (reference sequence). The CDR3 is made up of 14 amino acids. CDR3 in amino acids: CASNRDRVTGELFF.

The chain recombines TRBV29-1 with TRBJ2-2; TCRdb gives TRBD1 as the D gene, but with no DNA this cannot be confirmed. Germline loops: CDR1 SQVTM, CDR2 ANQGSEA. The CDR3 length is 15 residues. The CDR3 region is CSVALGAHSTGELFF.